Included here is one T cell receptor (beta chain) sequence, with context. The germline gives CDR1 SGHRS, CDR2 YFSETQ. This CDR3 region has 16 residues. Trimming took 0 bases from V and 2 from J, leaving 12 bases between them. Via MiXCR, TCRdb re-called the RT-PCR reads, giving one row per CDR3 protein. Seen here are more than 600,000 distinct CDR3 sequences, approximately 15% observed once, and the top ten hold 3.6%. The chain joins TRBV5-1 to TRBJ2-1; D possibly corresponds to TRBD1 (5 bases). The clonotype comes from a female donor in good health, serving as a healthy control. Sequenced sample: memory CD4+ T cells from blood. Here the CDR3 reads CASSLDPLTAYNEQFF. As DNA, the CDR3 is TGCGCCAGCAGCTTGGACCCGCTGACAGCCTACAATGAGCAGTTCTTC.